This record covers a single TCR beta chain. No antigen is known for it. This sample was included in a study of vaccination effects on CD4 cells after COVID-19. Here immunoSEQ multiplex PCR was the method, and the copy in TCRdb shows in-frame clones only, minus some. The sample shows about 52,000 clones, more than 75% of them seen only once. Antigen-specific CD4+ T cell clonotypes were called by their expansion after viral peptide-pool culture in ViraFEST. CD4+ T cell isolation took place after less than 13 days of culture. All vaccine recipients tested negative for nucleocapsid antibodies and had never contracted SARS-CoV-2 infection. Every well housed two million PBMC, which grew in culture alongside around 10 IU/ml IL-2 and approximately 10 ug/ml peptides. Study conclusions and caveats: The study found that only 1 of 255 vaccine-induced clones from healthy vaccinees cross-reacted with common cold coronaviruses.

The input for sequencing was CD4+ T cells from PBMCs cultured with HCoV-OC43 spike peptides, taken before COVID-19 vaccination. The subset here: HCoV-OC43 spike overlapping peptide pool stimulation. This receptor was taken from a human donor who received a COVID-19 vaccine.

The CDR3 bases are TGTGCCAGCAGCTTCGGAGGGGGCCGGGAAAAACTGTTTTTT. Translating gives CASSFGGGREKLFF. The chain is built from TRBV5-4 and TRBJ1-4, with 7 bases aligning to TRBD1. With 2 bases clipped from V and 8 bases from J, the junction kept 6 bases outside the gene matches. The germline CDR1 and CDR2 sequences are SGHNT and YYREEE (reference sequence). This CDR3 spans 14 amino acids.